These 7 T cell receptor beta chains were all obtained from the same sample, sequenced in a study of monozygotic twins with inflammatory bowel disease. Reanalyzing the 5' RACE reads, TCRdb keeps one entry per CDR3 protein, without DNA. This sample's clone table lists around 400,000 distinct CDR3 sequences. What was sequenced was blood. The source is a human donor with ulcerative colitis or Crohn's disease, or a healthy co-twin of an affected twin (not recorded which).

V usage is TRBV10-3 and J usage is TRBJ2-5; TCRdb's D gene call, TRBD2, goes unchecked for lack of DNA. CDR1 and CDR2 from the germline V gene are ENHRY and SYGVKD. This CDR3 region has 15 residues. The CDR3 protein is CATSFTSGRAETQYF.

The rearrangement uses TRBV19 and TRBJ2-3; without DNA, the TCRdb call of TRBD2 cannot be checked. Germline-derived CDR1 and CDR2 are LNHDA and SQIVND (reference sequence). The CDR3 is made up of 16 amino acids. This chain's CDR3 is CASSPSGGVYWDTQYF. Full variable domain (remainder filled in from reference TRBV19 and TRBJ2-3): DGGITQSPKYLFRKEGQNVTLSCEQNLNHDAMYWYRQDPGQGLRLIYYSQIVNDFQKGDIAEGYSVSREKKESFPLTVTSAQKNPTAFYLCASSPSGGVYWDTQYFGPGTRLTVL.

The chain uses TRBV12-3 or TRBV12-4 and TRBJ2-3; TCRdb calls TRBD1, which cannot be checked without DNA. The CDR3 is 15 amino acids. The CDR3 loop is CASSQGQGVSDTQYF.

The CDR3 protein is CASSLGLAGRGGELFF. This rearrangement joins TRBV27 to TRBJ2-2; checking the TCRdb D call of TRBD2 is not possible without DNA. The CDR3 runs to 16 residues. Germline loops: CDR1 MNHEY, CDR2 SMNVEV (reference sequence).

This chain uses TRBV7-9 with TRBJ1-1; TCRdb's D call of TRBD1 is untestable without DNA. Germline CDR1 is SEHNR and CDR2 is FQNEAQ (reference sequence). The CDR3 totals 13 residues. The CDR3 sequence is CASGGTGKAEAFF.

The gene calls are TRBV5-1 and TRBJ2-2; the TCRdb call, TRBD1, lacks DNA for checking. This CDR3 region has 15 residues. In germline, CDR1 is SGHRS, CDR2 YFSETQ. CDR3 protein: CASSLESGALGELFF. The entire variable domain, with the rest obtained from reference TRBV5-1 and TRBJ2-2, is as follows: KAGVTQTPRYLIKTRGQQVTLSCSPISGHRSVSWYQQTPGQGLQFLFEYFSETQRNKGNFPGRFSGRQFSNSRSEMNVSTLELGDSALYLCASSLESGALGELFFGEGSRLTVL.

The V call is TRBV19, the J call TRBJ2-7; TCRdb proposes TRBD1, but this gene call is untestable without DNA. Germline CDR1 is LNHDA and CDR2 is SQIVND (reference sequence). This CDR3 region has 13 residues. CDR3 amino acids: CASSRDTYYEQYF. Full variable domain (rest looked up from reference TRBV19 and TRBJ2-7): DGGITQSPKYLFRKEGQNVTLSCEQNLNHDAMYWYRQDPGQGLRLIYYSQIVNDFQKGDIAEGYSVSREKKESFPLTVTSAQKNPTAFYLCASSRDTYYEQYFGPGTRLTVT.